This record looks at one T cell receptor (beta chain) sequence and its context. This sample was taken from a study of blood T cell repertoires in COVID-19. Germline assignment: CDR1 SQVTM and CDR2 ANQGSEA. V shed 4 bases and J 0 bases; nucleotides not matched to a gene: 6. The CDR3 totals 15 residues. Profiled with immunoSEQ multiplex PCR; TCRdb holds only in-frame clones, not every one. The data hold under 450,000 clones, with approximately 90% observed a single time. This clonotype was sampled from a middle-aged woman who had been exposed to COVID-19. The V and J genes are TRBV29-1 and TRBJ1-3; 7 nucleotides align to TRBD1. Material for sequencing was PBMCs or T cells enriched from blood (not recorded which). The CDR3 here is CSVGDRLNSGNTIYF. The CDR3 nucleotides read TGCAGCGTTGGGGACAGATTAAACTCTGGAAACACCATATATTTT.